The entry below gives a single T cell receptor (beta chain) sequence along with its context. Its specificity is unknown. Compared with germline, one end of the junction differs, possibly owing to a read error. This entry comes from a study of T cell repertoires in cytomegalovirus infection. The CDR3 covers 13 residues. The V gene's germline CDR1 is MNHEY and CDR2 SVGAGI. TCRdb redid the calling of the reads with MiXCR, one entry per CDR3 protein. In the table there are about 900,000 distinct CDR3 sequences, less than 40% of which are singletons. The origin of this receptor is a human donor in good health (CMV status not recorded). Some clones in this sample may be carry-over from other donors' samples. The J gene is TRBJ2-2, the V gene TRBV6-5, with 7 bases matching TRBD1. The source material was cultured CD8+ T cells from PBMCs, sampled from culture after CMV antigen stimulation. The CDR3 region has the DNA TGTGCCACCCGGGACAGCCACACCTGGGAGCTGTTTTTT. Translating gives CATRDSHTWELFF.